The clone carrying this TCR beta chain was detected a few times. The sample belongs to a study of response to subunit inactivated influenza vaccine. TCRdb used MiXCR to reprocess the RT-PCR reads, holding one entry per CDR3 protein. Among over 650,000 distinct CDR3 sequences, approximately 17% were seen once, and the ten largest hold roughly a tenth. V was shortened by 2 bases and J by 4 bases, with 8 bases between the two germline ends. The CDR3 loop spans 13 amino acids. Per the germline V gene, CDR1 is MNHEY and CDR2 is SVGAGI. V is TRBV6-5 and J is TRBJ1-2; no definite D call. Sequencing was performed on PBMCs from blood, taken 5 to 6 days after vaccination. The sequence was obtained from a man aged 50-60 years who received an inactivated influenza vaccine. CDR3 sequence (DNA): TGTGCCAGCAGTTACCGGGCAGCCTATGGCTACACCTTC. This sequence encodes CASSYRAAYGYTF.